These 28 T cell receptor beta chains originate from one sample sequenced in a study of shared clonotypes between healthy human individuals (dated by TCRdb to the early 2020s). Receptor amplification or capture employed the immunoSEQ multiplex PCR assay. TCRdb holds this immuneACCESS table with in-frame rearrangements only. Some clones are missing; in checked studies, unresolved V genes explain under half, and the rest has no known cause. The sample table contains 1.6 million or so clones; only one count was recorded for around 95% of them. The top ten clones comprise over 1% of the sample. Sequences were obtained from naive CD4+ T cells sorted from blood. The cell subset or site label, read with the paper, signifies: CD45RA+ positively selected. These receptors originate from a man aged 30-40 years in good health.

The chain employs TRBV6-1 and TRBJ2-3; possibly TRBD1 for D (6 bases). Germline V gives CDR1 MNHNS, CDR2 SASEGT. The CDR3 runs to 17 residues. Trimming removed 0 bases from V and 4 bases from J, with 17 bases in between. DNA of the CDR3: TGTGCCAGCAGTGAAGCGCTGCGCAGGGGAAACGCAGATACGCAGTATTTT. It yields the protein CASSEALRRGNADTQYF.

The sample holds one count of this clone. The chain combines TRBV6-1 with TRBJ1-5; D is possibly TRBD1 (6 bases). Trimming removed 4 bases at V and 7 bases at J, with 17 bases between. Germline CDR1 and CDR2: MNHNS and SASEGT. The CDR3 loop spans 15 amino acids. DNA of the CDR3: TGTGCCAGCAGTGCACCCGCGGGACATCTCCAGCCCCAGCATTTT. The encoded protein is CASSAPAGHLQPQHF.

The chain joins TRBV5-1 to TRBJ2-1; 9 nucleotides agree with TRBD1. Trimming took 4 bases from V and 5 from J; bases not matched to a gene: 10. The CDR3 has 16 residues. Germline V gives CDR1 SGHRS, CDR2 YFSETQ. The CDR3 coding sequence is TGCGCCAGCAGCCCGTCCGGGACAGGGATCAACAATGAGCAGTTCTTC. Its translation: CASSPSGTGINNEQFF.

The chain combines TRBV5-4 with TRBJ1-3; weak D call: TRBD1 (6 bases). V lost 0 bases to trimming and J lost 4 bases, with 11 bases between them. This CDR3 is 15 amino acids long. The V gene's germline CDR1 is SGHNT and CDR2 YYREEE (reference sequence). This chain's CDR3 is CASSLGAGDGNTIYF. CDR3 nucleotides: TGTGCCAGCAGCTTGGGAGCAGGGGACGGAAACACCATATATTTT.

In nucleotides, the CDR3 is TGTGCCAGCAGCTTAGTGAACGTAGCGGGATTCTACGAGCAGTACTTC. This codes for CASSLVNVAGFYEQYF. The V gene is TRBV11-2, the J gene TRBJ2-7, with 8 bases lining up with TRBD2. J was trimmed by 3 bases and V by 1 base; bases with no gene match: 8. The CDR3 consists of 16 residues. Germline assignment: CDR1 SGHAT and CDR2 FQNNGV. Full variable domain (outside the CDR3, taken from reference TRBV11-2 and TRBJ2-7): EAGVAQSPRYKIIEKRQSVAFWCNPISGHATLYWYQQILGQGPKLLIQFQNNGVVDDSQLPKDRFSAERLKGVDSTLKIQPAKLEDSAVYLCASSLVNVAGFYEQYFGPGTRLTVT.

J is TRBJ1-2 and V is TRBV19, with TRBD1 matching over 10 bases. CDR1 is LNHDA and CDR2 is SQIVND in the germline V gene (reference sequence). After removal of 3 bases from V and 6 bases from J, the junction contained 7 bases not matched to a gene. CDR3 length: 15 residues. CDR3 DNA sequence: TGTGCCAGTAGTATCGTGGGACAGGGGAGGAATGGCTACACCTTC. This sequence encodes CASSIVGQGRNGYTF.

This sequence joins TRBV19 and TRBJ1-2; 7 positions match TRBD1. The CDR3 has 16 amino acids. V was pared by 5 bases and J by 3 bases, with 12 bases of the junction left unmatched. Germline CDR1 is LNHDA and CDR2 is SQIVND (reference sequence). CDR3 residues: CASSPSGGRWDYGYTF. The CDR3 DNA is TGTGCCAGTAGTCCGTCAGGGGGTCGTTGGGACTATGGCTACACCTTC.

The V and J genes are TRBV6-1 and TRBJ2-3, with TRBD2 as a possible D gene (5 bases). The CDR3 consists of 11 residues. The V and J ends lost 6 bases and 8 bases respectively, with 9 bases between them. Germline V gene lookup returns CDR1 MNHNS and CDR2 SASEGT. The CDR3 bases are TGTGCCAGCAGGCTAGGAGGTACGCAGTATTTT. This translates into CASRLGGTQYF.

V and J are TRBV18 and TRBJ1-1; D possibly corresponds to TRBD1 (6 bases). From germline, CDR1 is KGHSH and CDR2 LQKENI. CDR3 length equals 17 residues. Between the trimmed V and J ends, which lost 3 bases and 0 bases, there was a span of 17 bases. In nucleotides, the CDR3 is TGTGCCAGCTCACCTTATGCAGGACAGTCCATGAACACTGAAGCTTTCTTT. Translating it yields CASSPYAGQSMNTEAFF.

V and J are TRBV30 and TRBJ1-1; a possible D gene is TRBD1 (6 bases). Germline assignment: CDR1 GTSNPN and CDR2 SVGIG (reference sequence). Trimming removed 4 bases from V and 4 bases from J, with 10 bases in between. The length of the CDR3 is 12 residues. The CDR3 DNA is TGTGCCTGGATCGGACAGTTCACTGAAGCTTTCTTT. Translated, it gives CAWIGQFTEAFF.

V is TRBV27 and J is TRBJ2-1, with 15 bases aligning to TRBD2. Trimming removed 6 bases from V and 7 bases from J; junction bases left unmatched: 13. The CDR3 is 18 residues long. The germline V gene has CDR1 MNHEY and CDR2 SMNVEV (reference sequence). The DNA for the CDR3 is TGTGCCAGCAGCCGGACTAGCGGGAGGGCCCGACCTATAAATGAGCAGTTCTTC. As protein: CASSRTSGRARPINEQFF.

The chain carries TRBV9 and TRBJ2-3, with TRBD2 matching 7 bases. CDR1 is SGDLS, CDR2 YYNGEE, per germline. This CDR3 has 16 amino acids. V dropped 0 bases and J dropped 2; count of bases not matched to a gene: 6. DNA of the CDR3: TGTGCCAGCAGCGTAGGACTAGCAGAACTCACAGATACGCAGTATTTT. Its protein product is CASSVGLAELTDTQYF.

The V call is TRBV2, the J call TRBJ1-5; a weak D match, TRBD1 (5 bases). Trimming left V 0 bases short and J 14 bases short, with 14 bases between. The CDR3 loop spans 13 amino acids. The germline V gene encodes CDR1 SNHLY and CDR2 FYNNEI. CDR3 nucleotides: TGTGCCAGCAGTGAAGCGCTTCATGGGACTAAGCATTTT. Its translation: CASSEALHGTKHF.

CDR3 nucleotides: TGTGCCAGCCGTTATGGGGAAGGCAATCAGCCCCAGCATTTT. This encodes CASRYGEGNQPQHF. The rearrangement uses TRBV2 and TRBJ1-5; D is undetermined. The germline gives CDR1 SNHLY, CDR2 FYNNEI. V was shortened by 8 bases and J by 2 bases, with 13 bases between the two germline ends. This CDR3 has 14 residues. Complete variable domain (other parts from reference TRBV2 and TRBJ1-5): EPEVTQTPSHQVTQMGQEVILRCVPISNHLYFYWYRQILGQKVEFLVSFYNNEISEKSEIFDDQFSVERPDGSNFTLKIRSTKLEDSAMYFCASRYGEGNQPQHFGDGTRLSIL.

The rearrangement uses TRBV5-5 and TRBJ2-7; no firm D call. CDR3 size: 13 residues. CDR1 and CDR2 from the germline V gene are SGHKS and YYEKEE (reference sequence). Trimming left V 4 bases short and J 6 bases short, with 14 bases between. CDR3 in amino acids: CASSKNSLGEQYF. CDR3 DNA sequence: TGTGCCAGCAGCAAGAATAGCTTGGGCGAGCAGTACTTC.

This chain links TRBV2 with TRBJ2-1; 7 bases map to TRBD2. CDR1 SNHLY and CDR2 FYNNEI come from the germline V gene. The CDR3 is made up of 12 amino acids. With V trimmed by 8 bases and J by 7 bases, 5 bases remained unmatched. The CDR3 DNA reads as TGTGCCAGCGGGAGGGCGGAAAATGAGCAGTTCTTC. Encoded protein: CASGRAENEQFF.

The chain couples TRBV18 to TRBJ2-2; 8 bases map to TRBD2. The germline V gene has CDR1 KGHSH and CDR2 LQKENI. V gave up 5 bases and J gave up 2 bases; unmatched junction bases: 4. The CDR3 runs 15 residues. For the CDR3, the DNA is TGTGCCAGCTCAGAACTAGCGGTAAACACCGGGGAGCTGTTTTTT. Amino acid sequence: CASSELAVNTGELFF.

V gene TRBV28 combines with J gene TRBJ1-5; 10 nucleotides agree with TRBD1. The V and J ends lost 5 bases and 4 bases, in that order; junction bases with no gene match: 11. The germline V gene has CDR1 MDHEN and CDR2 SYDVKM. This CDR3 spans 17 amino acids. The CDR3 DNA sequence: TGTGCCAGCAGTACCTTATCCGGGACAGGGGTTAATCAGCCCCAGCATTTT. Translating gives CASSTLSGTGVNQPQHF.

The chain joins TRBV7-6 to TRBJ2-7; TRBD2 matches at 8 bases. Germline loops: CDR1 SGHVS, CDR2 FNYEAQ. V was clipped by 7 bases and J by 0 bases; unmatched bases: 5. CDR3 length: 14 amino acids. The CDR3 loop is CASTPTSGSYEQYF. The DNA of the CDR3 is TGTGCCAGCACCCCAACTAGCGGCTCCTACGAGCAGTACTTC. Drawing the rest from reference TRBV7-6 and TRBJ2-7, the complete variable domain is GAGVSQSPRYKVTKRGQDVALRCDPISGHVSLYWYRQALGQGPEFLTYFNYEAQQDKSGLPNDRFSAERPEGSISTLTIQRTEQRDSAMYRCASTPTSGSYEQYFGPGTRLTVT.

V gene TRBV7-9 combines with J gene TRBJ1-4; 9 bases align to TRBD1. Germline trimming cut 0 bases from V and 7 bases from J; bases unmatched to any gene: 12. Germline-derived CDR1 and CDR2 are SEHNR and FQNEAQ (reference sequence). This CDR3 has 18 amino acids. Written as DNA, the CDR3 is TGTGCCAGCAGCTTAGCGAACAGGGGGCGAAGGATCGGTGAAAAACTGTTTTTT. Amino acids: CASSLANRGRRIGEKLFF.

J is TRBJ1-1 and V is TRBV9, with D possibly TRBD1 on 5 matching bases. The CDR3 is 18 amino acids. The germline V gene has CDR1 SGDLS and CDR2 YYNGEE. V lost 0 bases and J lost 1, with 19 bases in between. The CDR3 sequence: CASSVDDGARVRNTEAFF. CDR3 in DNA: TGTGCCAGCAGCGTAGATGATGGGGCTAGGGTTAGGAACACTGAAGCTTTCTTT.

This chain joins TRBV6-4 and TRBJ2-3; no clear D gene. Trimming left V 8 bases short and J 0 bases short, with 9 bases between. Germline V gene lookup returns CDR1 MRHNA and CDR2 SNTAGT. This CDR3 comprises 13 residues. The CDR3 coding sequence is TGTGCCAGCGCAATAACCAGCACAGATACGCAGTATTTT. Amino acids: CASAITSTDTQYF.

This clone came up once. The V and J genes are TRBV6-4 and TRBJ2-1, with a tentative D call TRBD2 (5 bases). Trimming left V 4 bases short and J 0 bases short, with 16 bases between. The CDR3 spans 17 residues. The germline V gene has CDR1 MRHNA and CDR2 SNTAGT. The CDR3 here is CASSVFPGSSSYNEQFF. CDR3 DNA: TGTGCCAGCAGTGTCTTCCCTGGGAGCAGCTCCTACAATGAGCAGTTCTTC.

The gene calls are TRBV5-6 and TRBJ2-5; D unresolved. Trimming removed 0 bases from V and 4 bases from J, with 7 bases in between. The CDR3 totals 13 residues. From germline, CDR1 is SGHDT and CDR2 YYEEEE. The CDR3 DNA sequence: TGTGCCAGCAGCTTGGGGCACATAGAGACCCAGTACTTC. Encoded protein: CASSLGHIETQYF.

This chain joins TRBV7-9 and TRBJ2-7; the D is unclear. Looked up from germline, CDR1 is SEHNR and CDR2 is FQNEAQ (reference sequence). The CDR3 length is 13 residues. Deletions cut 0 bases from V and 5 bases from J, with 8 bases between. CDR3 residues: CASSLARPDEQYF. The CDR3 nucleotides are TGTGCCAGCAGCTTAGCGAGGCCAGACGAGCAGTACTTC.

The chain combines TRBV21-1 with TRBJ2-7; the table's TRBD2 call for D was not verified on the DNA. TRBV21-1 is a known pseudogene. CDR3 length: 15 amino acids. CDR3 in amino acids: CANPRREPRSYEQYF. For the CDR3, the DNA is TGTGCCAACCCACGGCGGGAACCAAGGAGCTACGAGCAGTACTTC.

The chain carries TRBV18 and TRBJ2-4, with D unclear. Germline V lookup: CDR1 KGHSH, CDR2 LQKENI. The CDR3 contains 22 residues. V lost 6 bases, J lost 0 bases, and 33 bases lay in between. CDR3 coding DNA: TGTGCCAGCTCGCAACTTTGGAGCCCGAACATTGAAGCAGCCCTAGCCAAAAACATTCAGTACTTC. Protein sequence: CASSQLWSPNIEAALAKNIQYF.

The gene calls are TRBV28 and TRBJ2-2; 8 nucleotides line up with TRBD2. V lost 1 base and J lost 3; bases outside the gene matches: 4. The CDR3 has 16 amino acids. From germline, CDR1 is MDHEN and CDR2 SYDVKM. The CDR3, as DNA: TGTGCCAGCAGTTTATTTGGTAGCGGGGACACCGGGGAGCTGTTTTTT. Protein: CASSLFGSGDTGELFF. Full variable domain (outside the CDR3, taken from reference TRBV28 and TRBJ2-2): DVKVTQSSRYLVKRTGEKVFLECVQDMDHENMFWYRQDPGLGLRLIYFSYDVKMKEKGDIPEGYSVSREKKERFSLILESASTNQTSMYLCASSLFGSGDTGELFFGEGSRLTVL.